The 23 T cell receptor beta chains reported below all come from one sample, sequenced in a study of graft-versus-host responses after intestinal transplantation. The protocol was immunoSEQ multiplex PCR, while the TCRdb copy is restricted to in-frame clones and leaves out a portion. The table includes fewer than 25,000 clones, roughly 33% detected once. The starting material was alloreactive CD4+ T cells from a mixed lymphocyte reaction culture, obtained before transplantation. Regarding subset: CFSE-low proliferating T cells sorted from approximately 6-day pre-transplant mixed lymphocyte reaction (GvH or HvG direction). Receptor source: a human patient who was an organ donor for intestinal transplantation.

This clone showed up just a few times. This chain uses TRBV5-6 with TRBJ2-2; 8 bases fit TRBD1. The CDR3 contains 16 residues. Germline values: CDR1 SGHDT, CDR2 YYEEEE. Trimming removed 4 bases from V and 3 bases from J; junction bases left unmatched: 8. Here the CDR3 DNA reads TGTGCCAGCAGCCAACTGGTGGACAGGGACACCGGGGAGCTGTTTTTT. This gives the protein CASSQLVDRDTGELFF.

The V gene is TRBV2, the J gene TRBJ1-2, with D perhaps TRBD1 (6 bases). Trimming shortened V by 0 bases and J by 5 bases, and 10 bases separated the two germline ends. The germline V gene encodes CDR1 SNHLY and CDR2 FYNNEI. This CDR3 is 14 amino acids long. CDR3 sequence: CASSEAPRGYGYTF. CDR3 nucleotide sequence: TGTGCCAGCAGTGAAGCGCCAAGGGGGTATGGCTACACCTTC.

This chain uses TRBV10-3 with TRBJ2-5, with 8 bases fitting TRBD2. Unmatched junction bases numbered 5, after V lost 4 bases and J lost 4 bases. CDR3 length: 14 amino acids. The germline gives CDR1 ENHRY, CDR2 SYGVKD. CDR3 coding DNA: TGTGCCATCAGTGCGGGGGGGGGCATAGAGACCCAGTACTTC. The encoded protein is CAISAGGGIETQYF.

This clone is categorized as medium-sized. This chain links TRBV28 with TRBJ1-4; 8 nucleotides agree with TRBD1. Germline V gene sequence: CDR1 MDHEN, CDR2 SYDVKM. V was pared by 6 bases and J by 6 bases, with 6 bases of the junction left unmatched. The CDR3 has 14 amino acids. CDR3 DNA sequence: TGTGCCAGCAGCCGGACAGGGTTGGATGAAAAACTGTTTTTT. This encodes CASSRTGLDEKLFF.

The chain links TRBV6-1 to TRBJ2-1; tentative D call: TRBD2 (6 bases). V lost 4 bases to trimming and J lost 8 bases, with 12 bases between them. This CDR3 spans 13 amino acids. Germline-derived CDR1 and CDR2 are MNHNS and SASEGT. The DNA of the CDR3 is TGTGCCAGCAGTGGTAGACTAGTCTATGAGCAGTTCTTC. This codes for CASSGRLVYEQFF.

The chain employs TRBV28 and TRBJ1-5; 7 positions match TRBD1. V gave up 4 bases and J gave up 4 bases; unmatched junction bases: 7. The germline V gene has CDR1 MDHEN and CDR2 SYDVKM. The CDR3 is 15 residues long. The CDR3 is CASSSGTAGNQPQHF. The CDR3 DNA sequence: TGTGCCAGCAGTTCCGGGACAGCGGGAAATCAGCCCCAGCATTTT.

The chain carries TRBV15 and TRBJ2-3; 9 positions match TRBD2. Germline loops: CDR1 LNHNV, CDR2 YYDKDF (reference sequence). The CDR3 runs 16 residues. The junction had 4 bases not matched to a gene; V was cut back by 1 base and J by 2 bases. In DNA form, the CDR3 reads TGTGCCACCAGCAGAGGGCTAGCGGGGATCACAGATACGCAGTATTTT. It translates to CATSRGLAGITDTQYF.

J is TRBJ2-3 and V is TRBV4-3; tentative D call: TRBD2 (7 bases). Per germline, CDR1 LGHNA and CDR2 YSLEER. The CDR3 totals 15 residues. V was pared by 4 bases and J by 3 bases, with 14 bases between. CDR3 amino acids: CASSLRGGWTDTQYF. The CDR3 nucleotides read TGCGCCAGCAGCCTCAGGGGAGGGTGGACAGATACGCAGTATTTT.

This clone occurred a few times. Additional DNA sequences in this sample encode the identical CDR3. The chain couples TRBV19 to TRBJ1-3; D unclear. In germline, CDR1 is LNHDA, CDR2 SQIVND (reference sequence). CDR3 length: 12 residues. Between the trimmed V and J ends, which lost 5 bases and 4 bases, there was a span of 6 bases. CDR3 loop: CASSGSGNTIYF. In DNA form, the CDR3 reads TGTGCCAGTAGTGGTAGCGGAAACACCATATATTTT.

In its sample, this clone was seen a few times. J is TRBJ2-1 and V is TRBV10-1; unclear D gene. The V gene's germline CDR1 is WNHNN and CDR2 SYGVQD (reference sequence). This CDR3 region has 10 residues. V was trimmed by 4 bases and J by 12 bases, leaving 7 bases between them. This chain's CDR3 is CASSGTGQFF. The CDR3 nucleotides are TGCGCCAGCAGTGGCACGGGGCAGTTCTTC.

This clone was seen a few times. The V and J genes are TRBV9 and TRBJ2-2; D is unclear. Trimming removed 0 bases at V and 6 bases at J, with 6 bases between. The germline CDR1 and CDR2 sequences are SGDLS and YYNGEE. The length of the CDR3 is 13 residues. The CDR3 sequence is CASSVAIAGELFF. CDR3 coding DNA: TGTGCCAGCAGCGTAGCGATAGCCGGGGAGCTGTTTTTT.

Of note for this clone: The same CDR3 arises from other DNA sequences in this sample as well. The rearrangement links TRBV6-1 to TRBJ1-5, with D possibly matching TRBD1 (6 bases). CDR1 and CDR2 from the germline V gene are MNHNS and SASEGT. This CDR3 spans 15 amino acids. Trimming removed 3 bases from V and 4 bases from J, with 13 bases in between. The CDR3 nucleotides are TGTGCCAGCAGTGAGCAGGGGATAAGGAATCAGCCCCAGCATTTT. It is translated as CASSEQGIRNQPQHF.

By its share, this clone is medium-sized (0.01 to 0.1%). This sequence joins TRBV6-1 and TRBJ2-7; TRBD2 might be the D (7 bases). This CDR3 has 13 amino acids. CDR1 is MNHNS and CDR2 is SASEGT in the germline V gene. The V end was cut by 7 bases, the J end by 2 bases, with 12 bases between. CDR3 bases: TGTGCCAGCAAAGGGGGGGGTACCTACGAGCAGTACTTC. Its translation is CASKGGGTYEQYF.

The chain recombines TRBV19 with TRBJ2-1, with 8 bases identical to TRBD2. The germline CDR1 and CDR2 sequences are LNHDA and SQIVND (reference sequence). The CDR3 runs 15 residues. The ends lost 3 bases at V and 4 bases at J; junction bases unmatched: 5. CDR3 region: CASSIPGRDYNEQFF. The CDR3 DNA reads as TGTGCCAGTAGTATCCCCGGGAGGGATTACAATGAGCAGTTCTTC.

The chain employs TRBV11-3 and TRBJ2-1, with 14 bases that match TRBD2. V trimming: 3 bases; J trimming: 3 bases; junction bases outside the gene matches: 1. The CDR3 sequence is 16 residues long. Germline-derived CDR1 and CDR2 are SGHNT and YENEEA. CDR3: CASSFGTSGGYNEQFF. As DNA, the CDR3 is TGTGCCAGCAGCTTTGGGACTAGCGGGGGCTACAATGAGCAGTTCTTC.

V and J are TRBV30 and TRBJ1-1, with D hard to call. V lost 8 bases and J lost 1, with 11 bases in between. The CDR3 extends over 12 amino acids. Germline assignment: CDR1 GTSNPN and CDR2 SVGIG (reference sequence). CDR3 residues: CARHLPNTEAFF. The CDR3 DNA reads as TGTGCCCGACACCTACCGAACACTGAAGCTTTCTTT. Variable domain in full (rest from reference TRBV30 and TRBJ1-1): SQTIHQWPATLVQPVGSPLSLECTVEGTSNPNLYWYRQAAGRGLQLLFYSVGIGQISSEVPQNLSASRPQDRQFILSSKKLLLSDSGFYLCARHLPNTEAFFGQGTRLTVV.

This rearrangement joins TRBV28 to TRBJ2-3, with D maybe TRBD2 (6 bases). V was pared by 8 bases and J by 2 bases, with 11 bases between. Germline CDR1 reads MDHEN; CDR2 reads SYDVKM. The CDR3 runs 13 residues. In DNA form, the CDR3 reads TGTGCCAGCGGTCGGGGGTACACAGATACGCAGTATTTT. Encoded protein: CASGRGYTDTQYF.

This clone has only a few counts. The chain carries TRBV5-4 and TRBJ1-1; 8 nucleotides agree with TRBD1. The CDR3 is 14 residues long. The germline V gene has CDR1 SGHNT and CDR2 YYREEE (reference sequence). Losses at the gene ends were 4 bases for V and 6 bases for J; bases not matched to a gene: 8. The CDR3 coding sequence is TGTGCCAGCAGCGTACGACAGGGGCAGGCTGAAGCTTTCTTT. Amino acids: CASSVRQGQAEAFF.

In its sample, this clone ranks as medium-sized (0.01 to 0.1%). This chain links TRBV18 with TRBJ1-3, with D maybe TRBD1 (6 bases). The V end was cut by 3 bases, the J end by 4 bases, with 13 bases between. CDR3 length equals 15 residues. Germline CDR1 and CDR2: KGHSH and LQKENI. CDR3 in amino acids: CASSPRTQGGNTIYF. The CDR3 coding sequence is TGTGCCAGCTCACCTAGGACACAGGGAGGAAACACCATATATTTT.

This chain links TRBV18 with TRBJ2-1, with 10 bases fitting TRBD2. This CDR3 is built from 15 residues. The J segment lost 4 bases and the V segment lost 3 bases, leaving 3 bases of the junction unmatched. The germline CDR1 and CDR2 sequences are KGHSH and LQKENI. The CDR3 nucleotides read TGTGCCAGCTCACCGTCTAGCGGGAGTTACAATGAGCAGTTCTTC. This encodes CASSPSSGSYNEQFF.

The table lists this clone with a few counts. The V and J genes are TRBV19 and TRBJ1-5; no firm D call. Trimming removed 3 bases from V and 1 base from J, with 4 bases in between. Germline assignment: CDR1 LNHDA and CDR2 SQIVND (reference sequence). The CDR3 is 13 amino acids. CDR3 region: CASSIQSNQPQHF. The DNA for the CDR3 is TGTGCCAGTAGTATTCAGAGCAATCAGCCCCAGCATTTT.

By share, this clone counts as medium-sized. V gene TRBV21-1 combines with J gene TRBJ2-7; the table calls TRBD2, which could not be checked here. TRBV21-1 is noted as a pseudogene. This CDR3 has 11 residues. The CDR3 region is CASSLSYEQYF. In nucleotides, the CDR3 is TGTGCCAGCAGCCTCTCCTACGAGCAGTACTTC.

This clone was detected only a few times. The chain links TRBV27 to TRBJ1-1; no clear D. This CDR3 region has 13 residues. V was pared by 6 bases and J by 0 bases, with 8 bases between. Germline CDR1 MNHEY, CDR2 SMNVEV (reference sequence). The CDR3 reads CASSGFMNTEAFF. CDR3 sequence (DNA): TGTGCCAGCAGCGGGTTCATGAACACTGAAGCTTTCTTT.